These 8 T cell receptor beta chains were sequenced from one sample in a study of T cells in Graves' hyperthyroidism and ophthalmopathy. Amplification targeted TCR beta CDR3 regions from RNA transcripts. With the HTBI primer set, the TCR CDR3 went through a first round of RT-PCR. TCRdb called the multiplex PCR reads again in MiXCR, with one record for every CDR3 protein. The sample yields a few hundred thousand distinct CDR3 sequences, 15% to 19% seen once. The material sequenced was blood. The receptors shown here come from a woman aged 30 to 39 with Graves' hyperthyroidism.

This clonotype was picked up a small number of times. V gene TRBV11-2 combines with J gene TRBJ2-1; 11 nucleotides align to TRBD1. V was clipped by 5 bases and J by 1 base; unmatched bases: 13. Germline lookup yields CDR1 SGHAT and CDR2 FQNNGV. This CDR3 contains 19 residues. The CDR3 here is CASSGGWDRGGVSYNEQFF. CDR3 coding DNA: TGTGCCAGCAGCGGGGGGTGGGACAGGGGGGGAGTGTCCTACAATGAGCAGTTCTTC.

This clonotype was recorded at least ten times. This chain uses TRBV3-1 with TRBJ1-3; D unclear. The CDR3 runs to 14 residues. V was shortened by 4 bases and J by 2 bases, with 9 bases between the two germline ends. Germline values: CDR1 LGHDT, CDR2 YNNKEL (reference sequence). The CDR3 loop is CASSPVRTGNTIYF. The CDR3 nucleotides read TGTGCCAGCAGCCCAGTACGGACTGGAAACACCATATATTTT.

This clonotype has more than one count but fewer than ten. The chain couples TRBV10-3 to TRBJ1-5; D is unresolved. The CDR3 extends over 13 amino acids. CDR1 is ENHRY, CDR2 SYGVKD, per germline. V lost 4 bases and J 1 base, leaving 5 bases between the germline ends. The chain's CDR3 is CAISGQSNQPQHF. The CDR3 DNA sequence: TGTGCCATCAGTGGGCAGAGCAATCAGCCCCAGCATTTT.

This clonotype was counted at least ten times. V and J are TRBV7-9 and TRBJ2-5, with D possibly being TRBD2 (5 bases). Trimming left V 0 bases short and J 5 bases short, with 7 bases between. From germline, CDR1 is SEHNR and CDR2 FQNEAQ (reference sequence). The CDR3 spans 13 residues. The CDR3 DNA follows: TGTGCCAGCAGCTTAGCGGGAGTCGAGACCCAGTACTTC. It specifies CASSLAGVETQYF.

This clonotype was recorded at least ten times. This chain connects TRBV20-1 to TRBJ1-1; D not resolved. Per germline, CDR1 DFQATT and CDR2 SNEGSKA (reference sequence). V was trimmed by 5 bases and J by 4 bases, leaving 14 bases between them. The CDR3 loop spans 13 amino acids. This chain's CDR3 is CSAQQILGTEAFF. CDR3 in DNA: TGCAGTGCTCAACAGATTCTGGGCACTGAAGCTTTCTTT.

The chain employs TRBV12-3 or TRBV12-4 and TRBJ2-2; TRBD2 might be the D (5 bases). V was pared by 4 bases and J by 2 bases, with 8 bases between. This CDR3 is 14 amino acids long. The CDR3 is CASSSRLNTGELFF. CDR3 nucleotide sequence: TGTGCCAGCAGTTCCCGACTAAACACCGGGGAGCTGTTTTTT.

This clonotype was seen only a few times. This chain links TRBV11-1 with TRBJ1-2; no clear D gene. V was trimmed by 1 base and J by 8 bases, leaving 11 bases between them. CDR1 and CDR2 (germline): SGHAT, FQDESV (reference sequence). The CDR3 is 13 residues long. DNA for the CDR3: TGTGCCAGCAGCTTAGAGGGAGATTTAGGCTACACCTTC. This gives the protein CASSLEGDLGYTF. Full variable domain (missing parts from reference TRBV11-1 and TRBJ1-2): EAEVAQSPRYKITEKSQAVAFWCDPISGHATLYWYRQILGQGPELLVQFQDESVVDDSQLPKDRFSAERLKGVDSTLKIQPAELGDSAMYLCASSLEGDLGYTFGSGTRLTVV.

This clonotype was recorded many times. The gene calls are TRBV18 and TRBJ1-1; D is unclear. The V and J ends lost 2 bases and 4 bases respectively, with 8 bases between them. The CDR3 sequence is 13 residues long. The germline CDR1 and CDR2 sequences are KGHSH and LQKENI. The CDR3 region is CASSPGSGTEAFF. DNA for the CDR3: TGTGCCAGCTCACCAGGGAGTGGCACTGAAGCTTTCTTT.